The 9 T cell receptor beta chains below all came from one sample that was sequenced in a study of CD8+ T cells in alopecia areata. Isolated RNA was reverse transcribed into cDNA used as the sequencing template. Measured with immunoSEQ multiplex PCR; TCRdb has only the in-frame clones, and not every one. The table lists 130,000 or so clones, approximately 60% of them singletons. Treatment reported: oral pan-JAK inhibitor, 5-10 mg twice daily. The sequencing here drew on CD4+ T cells sorted from blood, taken at week 4, from a patient treated with tofacitinib. The receptors were sampled from a human donor with alopecia areata.

A few counts support this clone. The CDR3 sequence: CASSNIGTGKNEQFF. CDR3 DNA: TGTGCCAGCAGCAACATTGGGACAGGGAAGAATGAGCAGTTCTTC. This sequence joins TRBV7-3 and TRBJ2-1; the match to TRBD1 covers 9 bases. The germline gives CDR1 SGHTA, CDR2 FQGTGA. The CDR3 consists of 15 residues. The J segment lost 7 bases and the V segment lost 5 bases, leaving 9 bases of the junction unmatched.

The rearrangement joins TRBV18 to TRBJ2-7; 14 nucleotides align to TRBD2. This CDR3 has 17 amino acids. CDR1 and CDR2 (germline): KGHSH, LQKENI. V shed 3 bases and J 7 bases; nucleotides not matched to a gene: 11. The CDR3 sequence is CASSPTRSGLAGVEQYF. CDR3 sequence (DNA): TGTGCCAGCTCACCGACCCGATCGGGACTAGCGGGGGTAGAGCAGTACTTC.

This clone was counted only a few times. The rearrangement joins TRBV5-1 to TRBJ2-2; 7 positions match TRBD1. This CDR3 comprises 15 residues. Per germline, CDR1 SGHRS and CDR2 YFSETQ. V lost 3 bases and J lost 6; bases outside the gene matches: 8. The CDR3 DNA sequence: TGCGCCAGCAGCTCGCGACAGGGCTGGGCCGGGGAGCTGTTTTTT. Protein sequence: CASSSRQGWAGELFF.

V and J are TRBV4-1 and TRBJ1-1; D is unresolved. This CDR3 spans 16 amino acids. In germline, CDR1 is MGHRA, CDR2 YSYEKL. The V end was cut by 0 bases, the J end by 3 bases, with 14 bases between. CDR3 in amino acids: CASSQDRVRSHTEAFF. The CDR3 region has the DNA TGCGCCAGCAGCCAAGATCGAGTCAGATCCCACACTGAAGCTTTCTTT.

This chain uses TRBV9 with TRBJ2-2; a weak D match, TRBD2 (6 bases). CDR1 SGDLS and CDR2 YYNGEE come from the germline V gene. V lost 4 bases and J lost 1, with 14 bases in between. This CDR3 is built from 16 residues. The DNA of the CDR3 is TGTGCCAGCAGCTGGGGAGGAGGCGGGAACACCGGGGAGCTGTTTTTT. Encoded protein: CASSWGGGGNTGELFF.

This chain links TRBV19 with TRBJ1-5; D call uncertain. The germline V and J ends were trimmed by 2 bases and 2 bases, with 10 bases remaining between them. Germline CDR1 reads LNHDA; CDR2 reads SQIVND (reference sequence). This CDR3 comprises 15 residues. The CDR3 loop reads CASSITMGGNQPQHF. In DNA form, the CDR3 reads TGTGCCAGTAGTATAACGATGGGTGGCAATCAGCCCCAGCATTTT.

This chain uses TRBV20-1 with TRBJ1-2, with no clear D. Germline V lookup: CDR1 DFQATT, CDR2 SNEGSKA (reference sequence). CDR3 length: 11 amino acids. V dropped 1 base and J dropped 5 bases, with 5 bases sitting between them. In DNA, the CDR3 is TGCAGTGCTAGAGGGGTTTATGGCTACACCTTC. It specifies CSARGVYGYTF.

V is TRBV5-6 and J is TRBJ1-4; no clear D. Trimming removed 4 bases from V and 8 bases from J, with 18 bases in between. CDR3 length: 15 amino acids. Germline CDR1 SGHDT, CDR2 YYEEEE. The CDR3 loop reads CASSRVVMSTEKLFF. CDR3 DNA sequence: TGTGCCAGCAGCCGGGTCGTGATGAGCACGGAAAAACTGTTTTTT.

The CDR3 protein is CASSRAEAPQHF. CDR3 bases: TGTGCCAGCAGTCGGGCCGAGGCGCCCCAGCATTTT. The chain has TRBV2 and TRBJ1-5; D is undetermined. Germline V CDR1 and CDR2: SNHLY, FYNNEI. This CDR3 comprises 12 residues. With 5 bases removed from V and 9 bases from J, the gap between germline ends came to 11 bases.